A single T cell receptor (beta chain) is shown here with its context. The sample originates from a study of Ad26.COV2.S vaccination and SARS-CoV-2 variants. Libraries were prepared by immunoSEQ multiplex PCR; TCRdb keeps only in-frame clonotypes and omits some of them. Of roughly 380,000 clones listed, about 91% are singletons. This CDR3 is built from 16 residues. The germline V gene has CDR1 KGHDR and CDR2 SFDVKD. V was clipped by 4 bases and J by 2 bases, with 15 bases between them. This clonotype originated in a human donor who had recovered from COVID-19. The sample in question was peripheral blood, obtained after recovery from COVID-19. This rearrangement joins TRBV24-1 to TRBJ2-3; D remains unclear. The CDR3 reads CATSDPRDLHTDTQYF. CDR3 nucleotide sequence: TGTGCCACCAGTGACCCACGAGATCTACACACAGATACGCAGTATTTT.